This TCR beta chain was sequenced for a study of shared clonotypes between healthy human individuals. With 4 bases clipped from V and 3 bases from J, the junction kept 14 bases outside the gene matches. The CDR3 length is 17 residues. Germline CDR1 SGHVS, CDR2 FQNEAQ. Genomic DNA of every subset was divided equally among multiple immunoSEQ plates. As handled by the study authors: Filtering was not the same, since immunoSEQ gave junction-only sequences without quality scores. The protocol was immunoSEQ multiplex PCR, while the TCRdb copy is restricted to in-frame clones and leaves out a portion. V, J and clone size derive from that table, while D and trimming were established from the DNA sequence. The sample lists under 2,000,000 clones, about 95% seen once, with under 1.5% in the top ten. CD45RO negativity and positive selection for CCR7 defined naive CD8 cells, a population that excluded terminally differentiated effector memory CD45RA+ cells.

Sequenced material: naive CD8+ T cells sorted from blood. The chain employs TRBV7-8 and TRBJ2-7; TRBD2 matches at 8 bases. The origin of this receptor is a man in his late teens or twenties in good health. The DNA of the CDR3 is TGTGCCAGCAGCTCCCCGGAGGGCGAGCGGGAGCGCTACGAGCAGTACTTC. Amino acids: CASSSPEGERERYEQYF.